The 26 T cell receptor beta chains below come from one sample, sequenced in a study of shared clonotypes between healthy human individuals. The repertoire was sequenced with immunoSEQ multiplex PCR; TCRdb's copy has only in-frame clones and lacks some. The sample lists under 2,500,000 clones; approximately 96% were seen once. Source material: naive CD4+ T cells sorted from blood. The subset is: CD45RA+ positively selected. These TCRs come from a man aged 18 to 29 in good health.

In its sample, this clone was seen a few times. The chain joins TRBV19 to TRBJ1-2, with TRBD1 as a possible D gene (5 bases). Trimming removed 3 bases from V and 4 bases from J, with 18 bases in between. Germline-derived CDR1 and CDR2 are LNHDA and SQIVND (reference sequence). There are 16 residues in the CDR3. CDR3 in amino acids: CASSIEFGGSFYGYTF. The CDR3 DNA reads TGTGCCAGTAGTATCGAGTTTGGGGGATCTTTCTATGGCTACACCTTC.

The chain employs TRBV6-9 and TRBJ2-4; 10 bases match TRBD2. The germline V gene encodes CDR1 MNHGY and CDR2 SVAAGI. The V and J ends lost 8 bases and 1 base, in that order; junction bases with no gene match: 14. This CDR3 is built from 18 residues. CDR3 bases: TGTGCCAGCCCCGGCGAGCGGGGGGGCCTAGGGGCCAAAAACATTCAGTACTTC. Translating gives CASPGERGGLGAKNIQYF.

The chain is built from TRBV11-2 and TRBJ2-5, with 8 bases lining up with TRBD2. Germline CDR1 reads SGHAT; CDR2 reads FQNNGV. The CDR3 has 14 amino acids. Trimming cost V 3 bases and J 5 bases; bases outside gene matches: 5. The CDR3 loop reads CASSLTGGAETQYF. In DNA form, the CDR3 reads TGTGCCAGCAGCTTGACCGGGGGGGCCGAGACCCAGTACTTC.

The chain carries TRBV2 and TRBJ2-7; D not certain. Germline CDR1 SNHLY, CDR2 FYNNEI. Trimming left V 3 bases short and J 1 base short, with 7 bases between. The CDR3 spans 13 residues. The CDR3 bases are TGTGCCAGCAGTGATGTCAGATCCTACGAGCAGTACTTC. Protein: CASSDVRSYEQYF.

With respect to this clone: Other DNA variants within this sample encode the same CDR3. The chain couples TRBV5-4 to TRBJ2-5; D might be TRBD1 or TRBD2, each matching 6 bases. The CDR3 runs to 14 residues. V was pared by 1 base and J by 4 bases, with 11 bases between. Germline-derived CDR1 and CDR2 are SGHNT and YYREEE (reference sequence). The CDR3 is CASSLTGGGETQYF. As DNA, the CDR3 is TGTGCCAGCAGCTTGACCGGGGGCGGAGAGACCCAGTACTTC.

The CDR3 DNA follows: TGCGCCAGCAGCTTGGAGAGTAAGGATGGCTACACCTTC. This gives the protein CASSLESKDGYTF. The chain combines TRBV5-1 with TRBJ1-2; no clear D gene. The V and J ends lost 0 bases and 6 bases respectively, with 9 bases between them. CDR1 is SGHRS, CDR2 YFSETQ, per germline. This CDR3 is 13 amino acids long. The entire variable domain, with the rest obtained from reference TRBV5-1 and TRBJ1-2, is as follows: KAGVTQTPRYLIKTRGQQVTLSCSPISGHRSVSWYQQTPGQGLQFLFEYFSETQRNKGNFPGRFSGRQFSNSRSEMNVSTLELGDSALYLCASSLESKDGYTFGSGTRLTVV.

J is TRBJ2-3 and V is TRBV4-3; 7 nucleotides align to TRBD1. Germline CDR1 is LGHNA and CDR2 is YSLEER. V lost 0 bases to trimming and J lost 3 bases; unmatched junction nucleotides: 3. CDR3 size: 15 residues. CDR3 in amino acids: CASSQEGGVTDTQYF. CDR3 sequence (DNA): TGCGCCAGCAGCCAAGAAGGGGGCGTGACAGATACGCAGTATTTT.

The J gene is TRBJ2-7, the V gene TRBV15; TRBD2 matches 11 bases. Trimming at V came to 3 bases and at J to 2 bases, leaving 3 bases not matched to a gene. The CDR3 runs to 15 residues. The germline gives CDR1 LNHNV, CDR2 YYDKDF (reference sequence). This CDR3 is CATSSLTSGTYEQYF. The CDR3, as DNA: TGTGCCACCAGCAGTTTGACTAGCGGGACCTACGAGCAGTACTTC.

The J gene is TRBJ1-2, the V gene TRBV2; D might be TRBD1 (5 bases). The CDR3 runs to 12 residues. V was cut by 4 bases and J by 8 bases, with 11 bases left in between. Germline loops: CDR1 SNHLY, CDR2 FYNNEI. CDR3 protein: CASSGSGRGYTF. The CDR3 region has the DNA TGTGCCAGCAGTGGGTCGGGGCGAGGCTACACCTTC.

This sequence joins TRBV9 and TRBJ1-4, with D uncertain. The germline V and J ends were trimmed by 4 bases and 4 bases, with 8 bases remaining between them. The CDR3 contains 13 residues. Per the germline V gene, CDR1 is SGDLS and CDR2 is YYNGEE. The CDR3 reads CASSPDINEKLFF. CDR3 nucleotide sequence: TGTGCCAGCAGCCCAGATATTAATGAAAAACTGTTTTTT. Drawing the rest from reference TRBV9 and TRBJ1-4, the complete variable domain is DSGVTQTPKHLITATGQRVTLRCSPRSGDLSVYWYQQSLDQGLQFLIQYYNGEERAKGNILERFSAQQFPDLHSELNLSSLELGDSALYFCASSPDINEKLFFGSGTQLSVL.

This rearrangement joins TRBV5-4 to TRBJ1-4; possibly TRBD1 for D (5 bases). CDR1 SGHNT and CDR2 YYREEE come from the germline V gene (reference sequence). Deletions cut 10 bases from V and 2 bases from J, with 15 bases between. The CDR3 loop spans 14 amino acids. This chain's CDR3 is CAGSAWGTNEKLFF. The DNA for the CDR3 is TGTGCCGGGTCTGCCTGGGGGACTAATGAAAAACTGTTTTTT.

The chain couples TRBV21-1 to TRBJ2-1; the table's D gene call, TRBD2, was not cross checked with the DNA. TRBV21-1 is designated a pseudogene. The CDR3 has 15 amino acids. CDR3 sequence: CASSKRLAEHNEQFF. The CDR3 DNA follows: TGTGCCAGCAGCAAAAGACTAGCGGAACACAATGAGCAGTTCTTC.

V usage is TRBV10-3 and J usage is TRBJ2-3; unclear D gene. The V and J ends lost 1 base and 2 bases respectively, with 10 bases between them. The CDR3 spans 15 residues. Per the germline V gene, CDR1 is ENHRY and CDR2 is SYGVKD. The CDR3: CAISEYGGPTDTQYF. CDR3 nucleotide sequence: TGTGCCATCAGTGAGTACGGCGGCCCCACAGATACGCAGTATTTT.

Remarks on this clone: Other nucleotide sequences from this sample produce the same CDR3. The chain employs TRBV5-1 and TRBJ2-3; 8 positions agree with TRBD1. This CDR3 has 14 residues. Per the germline V gene, CDR1 is SGHRS and CDR2 is YFSETQ. Trimming took 4 bases from V and 1 from J; bases not matched to a gene: 2. CDR3 nucleotides: TGCGCCAGCAGCGGACAGGGAGGCACAGATACGCAGTATTTT. Its protein product is CASSGQGGTDTQYF.

This chain links TRBV6-1 with TRBJ2-3; D is possibly TRBD2 (6 bases). V shed 8 bases and J shed 1 base, with 16 bases lying between them. Looked up from germline, CDR1 is MNHNS and CDR2 is SASEGT. The CDR3 contains 15 residues. The CDR3 coding sequence is TGTGCCAGCGGATCCGGGGGACTTGGCACAGATACGCAGTATTTT. Protein sequence: CASGSGGLGTDTQYF.

This rearrangement joins TRBV9 to TRBJ2-1, with 10 positions matching TRBD2. The length of the CDR3 is 16 residues. Trimming took 0 bases from V and 4 from J; bases not matched to a gene: 4. Germline CDR1 is SGDLS and CDR2 is YYNGEE. The CDR3 DNA follows: TGTGCCAGCAGCGTAGAACTAGCGGGGAGATACAATGAGCAGTTCTTC. Its protein is CASSVELAGRYNEQFF.

The chain employs TRBV5-4 and TRBJ2-1; D may correspond to TRBD1 or TRBD2 (5 bases each). Per germline, CDR1 SGHNT and CDR2 YYREEE (reference sequence). Trimming took 1 base from V and 5 from J, leaving 13 bases between them. CDR3 size: 15 residues. CDR3 amino acids: CASSLKFGTHNEQFF. CDR3 nucleotide sequence: TGTGCCAGCAGCTTGAAGTTCGGGACCCACAATGAGCAGTTCTTC.

This chain uses TRBV29-1 with TRBJ2-7; 7 bases align to TRBD1. The germline gives CDR1 SQVTM, CDR2 ANQGSEA. The CDR3 runs to 17 residues. The V gene end was trimmed by 2 bases and the J gene end by 0 bases; junction bases not matched to a gene: 13. CDR3 in amino acids: CSVERVNGDSDSYEQYF. The CDR3 DNA reads as TGCAGCGTTGAAAGGGTGAATGGGGACAGCGACTCCTACGAGCAGTACTTC.

This clone was counted once. V usage is TRBV18 and J usage is TRBJ1-5, with a possible D match to TRBD1 (5 bases). Germline loops: CDR1 KGHSH, CDR2 LQKENI. This CDR3 contains 16 residues. V was shortened by 3 bases and J by 5 bases, with 17 bases between the two germline ends. CDR3 loop: CASSPGDPGLYQPQHF. CDR3 bases: TGTGCCAGCTCACCTGGGGATCCAGGGTTATATCAGCCCCAGCATTTT.

This clone was detected once. The V call is TRBV5-1, the J call TRBJ2-2; tentative D call: TRBD2 (5 bases). The CDR3 has 15 amino acids. Germline CDR1 is SGHRS and CDR2 is YFSETQ. The germline V and J ends were trimmed by 7 bases and 6 bases, with 19 bases remaining between them. CDR3 in amino acids: CASSMVGNFPGELFF. For the CDR3, the DNA is TGCGCCAGCTCTATGGTCGGGAATTTTCCCGGGGAGCTGTTTTTT. Combining the CDR3 with reference TRBV5-1 and TRBJ2-2 gives the whole variable domain KAGVTQTPRYLIKTRGQQVTLSCSPISGHRSVSWYQQTPGQGLQFLFEYFSETQRNKGNFPGRFSGRQFSNSRSEMNVSTLELGDSALYLCASSMVGNFPGELFFGEGSRLTVL.

CDR3 protein: CASSPGTRVMNTIYF. The CDR3 bases are TGCGCCAGCAGTCCCGGGACCCGCGTAATGAACACCATATATTTT. The V call is TRBV10-2, the J call TRBJ1-3; weak D call: TRBD1 (5 bases). Per the germline V gene, CDR1 is WSHSY and CDR2 is SAAADI. The V end lost 5 bases, the J end lost 7 bases, and 18 bases lay between the germline ends. The CDR3 runs 15 residues.

The chain uses TRBV27 and TRBJ1-1; 10 bases agree with TRBD1. V lost 5 bases and J lost 4; bases outside the gene matches: 7. The germline CDR1 and CDR2 sequences are MNHEY and SMNVEV (reference sequence). The length of the CDR3 is 15 residues. CDR3 in DNA: TGTGCCAGCAGTCCAATCCGGGACAGGGGCACTGAAGCTTTCTTT. The encoded protein is CASSPIRDRGTEAFF.

Regarding this clone: Different DNA sequences within this sample yield the same CDR3. The rearrangement uses TRBV5-1 and TRBJ1-3; TRBD1 might be the D (5 bases). CDR1 is SGHRS, CDR2 YFSETQ, per germline. Between the trimmed V and J ends, which lost 1 base and 1 base, there was a span of 6 bases. The CDR3 is 14 amino acids. The CDR3: CASSLTGSGNTIYF. The CDR3 nucleotides read TGCGCCAGCAGCTTGACAGGTTCTGGAAACACCATATATTTT.

V and J are TRBV7-9 and TRBJ2-1; 9 bases agree with TRBD2. This CDR3 has 17 residues. The germline CDR1 and CDR2 sequences are SEHNR and FQNEAQ (reference sequence). V dropped 4 bases and J dropped 3; count of bases not matched to a gene: 10. The CDR3 reads CASSSIGTSWGYNEQFF. The CDR3 DNA reads TGTGCCAGCAGCTCGATCGGGACTAGCTGGGGCTACAATGAGCAGTTCTTC.

V and J are TRBV19 and TRBJ2-1; 13 nucleotides line up with TRBD2. From germline, CDR1 is LNHDA and CDR2 SQIVND (reference sequence). The CDR3 runs to 15 residues. The trim removed 4 bases at V and 8 bases at J, leaving 5 bases unmatched. The CDR3 bases are TGTGCCAGTAGTAGGGGACTAGCGGGAAAGGATGAGCAGTTCTTC. It translates to CASSRGLAGKDEQFF.

This chain links TRBV15 with TRBJ2-7; no clear D gene. Germline CDR1 is LNHNV and CDR2 is YYDKDF (reference sequence). This CDR3 is built from 15 residues. The V end was cut by 0 bases, the J end by 0 bases, with 9 bases between. The CDR3 coding sequence is TGTGCCACCAGCAGAGAATCCCCGAGCTCCTACGAGCAGTACTTC. Its translation is CATSRESPSSYEQYF.